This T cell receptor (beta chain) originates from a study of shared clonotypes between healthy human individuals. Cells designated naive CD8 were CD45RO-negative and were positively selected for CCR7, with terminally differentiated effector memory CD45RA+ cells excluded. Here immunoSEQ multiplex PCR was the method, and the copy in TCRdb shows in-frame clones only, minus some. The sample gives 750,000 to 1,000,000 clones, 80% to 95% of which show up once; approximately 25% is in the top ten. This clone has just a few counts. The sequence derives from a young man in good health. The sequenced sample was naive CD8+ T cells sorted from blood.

CDR3 amino acids: CASSLGTGTEAFF. The DNA for the CDR3 is TGTGCCAGCAGTTTAGGAACAGGGACTGAAGCTTTCTTT. J is TRBJ1-1 and V is TRBV27; D is possibly TRBD1 (6 bases). Trimming removed 2 bases from V and 5 bases from J, with 9 bases in between. Germline V gene lookup returns CDR1 MNHEY and CDR2 SMNVEV (reference sequence). This CDR3 region has 13 residues.